A selection of T cell receptor beta chains follows, all from one sample in a study of shared clonotypes between healthy human individuals. The repertoire was sequenced with immunoSEQ multiplex PCR; TCRdb's copy has only in-frame clones and lacks some. The sample has more than 2 million clones; about 95% are singletons. The material sequenced was naive CD8+ T cells sorted from blood. These receptors all stem from a man between 18 and 29 years old in good health. Both conserved end residues are part of each CDR3. Fields, in order: D gene, V gene, J gene, clone size, CDR3 protein, CDR3 DNA. The D gene is left open where the match is weak. Not every row has a clone size; where given, it reads once, few, many or a size class.

-	TRBV11-2	TRBJ2-1	once	CASSHPDSYNEQFF	TGTGCCAGCAGCCATCCCGACAGCTACAATGAGCAGTTCTTC
-	TRBV7-2	TRBJ1-1	-	CASSAQNLYTEAFF	TGTGCCAGCAGCGCACAGAATTTGTACACTGAAGCTTTCTTT
-	TRBV5-1	TRBJ2-2	-	CASSSWGLADNTGELFF	TGCGCCAGCAGCTCCTGGGGGCTAGCGGATAACACCGGGGAGCTGTTTTTT
TRBD2	TRBV7-2	TRBJ2-7	-	CASSPLQRESMYEQYF	TGTGCCAGCAGCCCCTTGCAGCGGGAGTCCATGTACGAGCAGTACTTC
TRBD2	TRBV28	TRBJ2-1	-	CASIPALAGLPEQFF	TGTGCCAGCATCCCCGCGCTAGCGGGGCTCCCTGAGCAGTTCTTC
-	TRBV14	TRBJ2-7	-	CASSQYESTLYEQYF	TGTGCCAGCAGCCAATATGAATCCACCCTCTACGAGCAGTACTTC
-	TRBV7-9	TRBJ2-5	-	CASSSTNSVAVQETQYF	TGTGCCAGCAGCTCCACGAATAGCGTGGCAGTCCAAGAGACCCAGTACTTC
TRBD2	TRBV19	TRBJ2-7	-	CASSMTAGEGLEQYF	TGTGCCAGTAGTATGACTGCGGGAGAGGGGCTCGAGCAGTACTTC
-	TRBV9	TRBJ2-1	-	CASSARGGSYNEQFF	TGTGCCAGCAGCGCCAGAGGGGGTTCCTACAATGAGCAGTTCTTC
-	TRBV29-1	TRBJ1-2	few	CSVAGSGYTF	TGCAGCGTTGCGGGTAGTGGCTACACCTTC
TRBD2	TRBV7-9	TRBJ2-7	-	CASSLGLASGSYEQYF	TGTGCCAGCAGCTTAGGATTGGCTAGCGGTTCCTACGAGCAGTACTTC
TRBD1	TRBV6-6	TRBJ1-1	-	CASSPWDRPNDTEAFF	TGTGCCAGCAGTCCATGGGACAGGCCAAATGATACTGAAGCTTTCTTT
-	TRBV6-1	TRBJ1-4	-	CASSDVATNEKLFF	TGTGCCAGCAGTGACGTCGCAACTAATGAAAAACTGTTTTTT